A single sample gave rise to the 9 T cell receptor beta chains below, sequenced in a study of siplizumab effects on memory and regulatory T cells. Generated by immunoSEQ multiplex PCR, the TCRdb table keeps only in-frame clones and is missing some. In the table there are 960 or so clones, about 73% of which are singletons. The antigens of these receptors remain unknown. Coculturing of the mixed lymphocyte reaction cells was performed at 37°C for around 6 days. Sequenced: CFSE-low (dividing) CD8+ T cells sorted from an allogeneic mixed lymphocyte reaction. All receptors derive from a human donor in good health; the cells came from an allogeneic mixed lymphocyte reaction.

This clone was counted only a few times. The chain has TRBV19 and TRBJ1-5; 11 bases line up with TRBD1. The ends lost 3 bases at V and 3 bases at J; junction bases unmatched: 4. Per the germline V gene, CDR1 is LNHDA and CDR2 is SQIVND (reference sequence). The CDR3 runs 16 residues. The CDR3 DNA reads TGTGCCAGTAGTATGGGGACAGGGGGTCTCAATCAGCCCCAGCATTTT. Its translation is CASSMGTGGLNQPQHF.

The chain couples TRBV1 to TRBJ1-2. TRBV1 is an annotated pseudogene. This CDR3 has 16 residues. CDR3 loop: CTSSKSSLCETYGYTF. DNA of the CDR3: TGCACCAGCAGTAAAAGCAGTTTGTGCGAAACCTATGGCTACACCTTC.

This sequence joins TRBV9 and TRBJ2-5; D is perhaps TRBD1 (5 bases). The CDR3 has 15 residues. The germline CDR1 and CDR2 sequences are SGDLS and YYNGEE. Trimming pared 1 base from V and 2 bases from J, leaving 12 bases between. CDR3 nucleotide sequence: TGTGCCAGCAGCGTAACAGGTGGTGAGCAAGAGACCCAGTACTTC. Its translation is CASSVTGGEQETQYF.

The gene calls are TRBV7-9 and TRBJ1-1; possibly TRBD1 for D (6 bases). The length of the CDR3 is 15 residues. Per the germline V gene, CDR1 is SEHNR and CDR2 is FQNEAQ (reference sequence). The V end lost 0 bases, the J end lost 7 bases, and 15 bases lay between the germline ends. The CDR3, as DNA: TGTGCCAGCAGCTTAGCAAGGTCGGGGGGCGTTGAAGCTTTCTTT. As protein: CASSLARSGGVEAFF.

The chain links TRBV7-9 to TRBJ2-1; 9 bases match TRBD2. The V gene end was trimmed by 8 bases and the J gene end by 2 bases; junction bases not matched to a gene: 4. CDR3 length: 14 amino acids. Germline V gene lookup returns CDR1 SEHNR and CDR2 FQNEAQ (reference sequence). The CDR3 reads CASGRLAAYNEQFF. CDR3 nucleotides: TGTGCCAGCGGGAGACTAGCGGCCTACAATGAGCAGTTCTTC.

The V call is TRBV27, the J call TRBJ2-7, with D maybe TRBD2 (5 bases). Deletions cut 6 bases from V and 5 bases from J, with 17 bases between. CDR1 is MNHEY and CDR2 is SMNVEV in the germline V gene (reference sequence). The CDR3 is 14 residues long. The CDR3 coding sequence is TGTGCCAGCAGGCCCCCCGGGGTTGGGCACGAGCAGTACTTC. This sequence encodes CASRPPGVGHEQYF.

The V and J genes are TRBV7-9 and TRBJ1-5; unclear D gene. Germline lookup yields CDR1 SEHNR and CDR2 FQNEAQ (reference sequence). Trimming pared 1 base from V and 2 bases from J, leaving 12 bases between. The CDR3 has 16 residues. This CDR3 reads CASSLGAGDGNQPQHF. CDR3 DNA: TGTGCCAGCAGCTTAGGGGCAGGTGACGGCAATCAGCCCCAGCATTTT.

The rearrangement links TRBV27 to TRBJ2-1, with D maybe TRBD1 (6 bases). CDR1 and CDR2 from the germline V gene are MNHEY and SMNVEV (reference sequence). The CDR3 covers 15 residues. V was clipped by 2 bases and J by 6 bases, with 14 bases between them. The CDR3 DNA reads TGTGCCAGCAGTTTAATGACAGGTTCTTTCAATGAGCAGTTCTTC. Translating it yields CASSLMTGSFNEQFF.

The gene calls are TRBV7-8 and TRBJ2-1; 9 bases align to TRBD2. V lost 0 bases and J lost 2; bases outside the gene matches: 8. Germline values: CDR1 SGHVS, CDR2 FQNEAQ. This CDR3 has 18 residues. The DNA for the CDR3 is TGTGCCAGCAGCTTAGCGCGGGGGCTAGCGGGACCCTACAATGAGCAGTTCTTC. This translates into CASSLARGLAGPYNEQFF.